The sequence of this T cell receptor beta chain was determined in a study of blood T cell repertoires in COVID-19. Study context: COVID-19 samples, acute and convalescent, were from the United States, Italy and Spain. PBMCs, B-cell-depleted T cells, or T cells provided the cDNA or gDNA that made up the material.

Original processing notes: The assay estimated nucleated cells by amplifying reference gene primers. Sequenced by immunoSEQ multiplex PCR; TCRdb stores in-frame clones only, minus some. V, J and clone size derive from that table, while D and trimming were established from the DNA sequence. The sample consists of 30,000 to 40,000 clones, 80% of them appearing once. This clone was counted a single time. This CDR3 contains 11 residues. Trimming stripped 0 bases from V and 6 bases from J, with 3 bases between. Germline CDR1 reads MNHNS; CDR2 reads SASEGT. Sequencing was done on a sample of peripheral blood. The V gene is TRBV6-1, the J gene TRBJ2-7; the D is unclear. The TCR was taken from a woman in her 70s with acute or convalescent COVID-19. The CDR3 loop is CASSEAIEQYF. The CDR3 DNA sequence: TGTGCCAGCAGTGAAGCCATCGAGCAGTACTTC.